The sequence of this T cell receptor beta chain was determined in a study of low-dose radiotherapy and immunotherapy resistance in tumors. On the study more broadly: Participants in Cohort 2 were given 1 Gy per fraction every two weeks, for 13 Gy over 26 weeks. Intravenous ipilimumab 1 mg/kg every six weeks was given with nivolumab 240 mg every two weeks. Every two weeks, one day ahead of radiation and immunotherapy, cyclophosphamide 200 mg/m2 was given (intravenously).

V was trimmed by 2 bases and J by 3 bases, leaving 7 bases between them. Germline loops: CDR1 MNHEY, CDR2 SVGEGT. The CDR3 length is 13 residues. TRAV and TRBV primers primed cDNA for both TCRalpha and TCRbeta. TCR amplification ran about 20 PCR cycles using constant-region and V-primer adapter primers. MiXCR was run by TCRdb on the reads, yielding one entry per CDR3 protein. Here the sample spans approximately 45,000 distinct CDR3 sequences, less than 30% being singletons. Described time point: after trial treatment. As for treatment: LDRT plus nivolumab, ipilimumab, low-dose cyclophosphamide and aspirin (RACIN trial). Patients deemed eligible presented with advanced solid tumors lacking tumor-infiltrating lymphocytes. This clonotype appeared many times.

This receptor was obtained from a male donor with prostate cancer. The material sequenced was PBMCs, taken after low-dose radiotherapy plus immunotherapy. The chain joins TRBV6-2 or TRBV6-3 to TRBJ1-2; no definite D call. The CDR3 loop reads CASSYAGDYGYTF. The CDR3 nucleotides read TGTGCCAGCAGTTACGCGGGAGACTATGGCTACACCTTC.